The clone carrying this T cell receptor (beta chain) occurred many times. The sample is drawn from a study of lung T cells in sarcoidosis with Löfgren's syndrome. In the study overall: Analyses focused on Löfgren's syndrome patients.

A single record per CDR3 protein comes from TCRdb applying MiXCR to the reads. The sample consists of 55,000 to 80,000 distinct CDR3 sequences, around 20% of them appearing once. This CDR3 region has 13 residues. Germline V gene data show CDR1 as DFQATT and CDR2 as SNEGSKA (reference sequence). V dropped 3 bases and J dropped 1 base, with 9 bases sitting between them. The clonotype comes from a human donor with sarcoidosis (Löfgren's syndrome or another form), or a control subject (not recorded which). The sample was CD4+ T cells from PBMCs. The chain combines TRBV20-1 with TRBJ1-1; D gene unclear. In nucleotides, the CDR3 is TGCAGTGCTAGGGGCGGCAAGAACACTGAAGCTTTCTTT. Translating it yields CSARGGKNTEAFF.